This record covers a single T cell receptor beta chain. Using immunoSEQ multiplex PCR, the repertoire was profiled, and TCRdb retains in-frame clones only, with some absent. Counted here are around 45,000 clones, approximately 91% occurring once; the ten biggest clones make up approximately 0.87%. The data are from a study of ipilimumab plus nivolumab after autologous stem cell transplantation. Whole-study context: A median of 8 nivolumab and 5 or 6 ipilimumab doses were given. Myeloma cases were transplant-naive high-risk or relapsed within 3 years post first autologous transplant.

With 5 bases removed from V and 0 bases from J, the gap between germline ends came to 15 bases. This CDR3 has 16 residues. Germline-derived CDR1 and CDR2 are MNHEY and SMNVEV (reference sequence). Checkpoint therapy with ipilimumab 1 mg/kg began 14 to 28 days after transplant. The rearrangement uses TRBV27 and TRBJ2-3; D perhaps matches TRBD2 (7 bases). This TCR came from a male donor with multiple myeloma. Sample: PBMCs, taken in a trial of ipilimumab plus nivolumab as post-transplant consolidation. CDR3 residues: CASSIRGAGSTDTQYF. In DNA, the CDR3 is TGTGCCAGCAGTATCCGGGGGGCGGGGAGCACAGATACGCAGTATTTT.